The next 9 T cell receptor beta chains were all read from a single sample in a study of CD8 T cells in Susac syndrome. RNA was extracted with the RNeasy kit, and a quantity of roughly 0.5 to 1 ug was reverse transcribed using random hexamers. TCRdb re-derived calls from the immunoSEQ multiplex PCR reads in MiXCR, one entry per CDR3 protein. Of 150,000 to 200,000 distinct CDR3 sequences in the sample, just under 95% are singletons; the top ten hold around 0.14%. What was sequenced was CD4+ T cells from PBMCs. These receptors were obtained from a human donor in good health.

V is TRBV27 and J is TRBJ1-2; 10 nucleotides align to TRBD1. The CDR3 has 18 residues. Germline V gene data show CDR1 as MNHEY and CDR2 as SMNVEV (reference sequence). The V segment lost 5 bases and the J segment 4 bases; nucleotides outside the gene matches: 16. CDR3 bases: TGTGCCAGCAGTCCCCGAGGGGACAGGGGTTTTGGAATCTATGGCTACACCTTC. Its protein is CASSPRGDRGFGIYGYTF.

The rearrangement links TRBV4-2 to TRBJ1-5; D is uncertain. CDR1 and CDR2 (germline): LGHNA, YNFKEQ. Trimming pared 1 base from V and 5 bases from J, leaving 12 bases between. The CDR3 extends over 15 amino acids. The CDR3 coding sequence is TGTGCCAGCAGCCAAGGGGCAGGCCAATATCAGCCCCAGCATTTT. This gives the protein CASSQGAGQYQPQHF.

This chain joins TRBV4-1 and TRBJ2-1; no definite D call. The CDR3 totals 14 residues. V was clipped by 0 bases and J by 8 bases, with 11 bases between them. CDR1 MGHRA and CDR2 YSYEKL come from the germline V gene. The chain's CDR3 is CASSQERSGHEQFF. CDR3 DNA: TGCGCCAGCAGCCAAGAACGTTCGGGCCATGAGCAGTTCTTC.

The CDR3 sequence: CASSLSHGANVLTF. The DNA for the CDR3 is TGTGCCAGCAGCCTCTCACACGGGGCCAACGTCCTGACTTTC. The rearrangement links TRBV7-2 to TRBJ2-6; D ambiguous. The length of the CDR3 is 14 residues. From germline, CDR1 is SGHTA and CDR2 FQGNSA. The ends were cut back, 5 bases at V and 4 bases at J, with 9 bases in the middle.

The rearrangement links TRBV2 to TRBJ2-3; D is perhaps TRBD1 (6 bases). From germline, CDR1 is SNHLY and CDR2 FYNNEI. The CDR3 runs to 12 residues. V was clipped by 5 bases and J by 8 bases, with 11 bases between them. The DNA for the CDR3 is TGTGCCAGCAGTACAGGGCAGACTACGCAGTATTTT. The encoded protein is CASSTGQTTQYF.

The chain recombines TRBV11-2 with TRBJ1-6; D call uncertain. The CDR3 is made up of 13 amino acids. Trimming took off 5 bases at V and 7 bases at J, with 9 bases between the two ends. Germline V gene lookup returns CDR1 SGHAT and CDR2 FQNNGV. In nucleotides, the CDR3 is TGTGCCAGCAGCACAAACAAGAATTCACCCCTCCACTTT. Amino acid sequence: CASSTNKNSPLHF.

The chain couples TRBV5-1 to TRBJ2-7, with D uncertain. V was cut by 7 bases and J by 2 bases, with 7 bases left in between. This CDR3 region has 11 residues. Per germline, CDR1 SGHRS and CDR2 YFSETQ. The DNA for the CDR3 is TGCGCCAGCGGGGAAACCTACGAGCAGTACTTC. Protein: CASGETYEQYF.

This clonotype was counted a single time. The chain joins TRBV5-6 to TRBJ1-2; the D gene is possibly TRBD1 (5 bases). This CDR3 comprises 12 residues. The V gene lost 2 bases and the J gene lost 8 bases, with 10 bases spanning the gap. Germline V lookup: CDR1 SGHDT, CDR2 YYEEEE. CDR3 sequence (DNA): TGTGCCAGCAGCTTCACAGGAGGGGGCTACACCTTC. As protein: CASSFTGGGYTF.

The V gene is TRBV5-6, the J gene TRBJ2-5; no definite D call. Trimming shortened V by 0 bases and J by 5 bases, and 11 bases separated the two germline ends. The CDR3 covers 14 residues. Germline CDR1 SGHDT, CDR2 YYEEEE. In DNA form, the CDR3 reads TGTGCCAGCAGCTTGGTCCAGTATGGTGAGACCCAGTACTTC. It is translated as CASSLVQYGETQYF.